The 26 T cell receptor beta chains below all came from one sample that was sequenced in a study of breast tumors, draining lymph nodes, adjacent tissues. TCRdb reprocessed the multiplex PCR reads with MiXCR, giving one entry per CDR3 protein. Of 9,000 to 15,000 distinct CDR3 sequences detected, 35% to 40% appear once; the ten largest clones hold 13% to 15%. The sample was breast tumor tissue. The receptors shown here come from a female donor with breast cancer. Some clones in this sample may be carry-over from other donors' samples.

This clonotype rates as medium-sized. The chain is built from TRBV7-9 and TRBJ1-5; D is uncertain. Germline V gives CDR1 SEHNR, CDR2 FQNEAQ (reference sequence). Trimming pared 1 base from V and 7 bases from J, leaving 5 bases between. The CDR3 sequence is 12 residues long. The CDR3: CASSLEGQPQHF. The CDR3 nucleotides are TGTGCCAGCAGCTTAGAAGGGCAGCCCCAGCATTTT.

The sample holds one count of this clonotype. The chain links TRBV20-1 to TRBJ2-7; a weak D match, TRBD1 (6 bases). The CDR3 spans 12 residues. The V end lost 2 bases, the J end lost 4 bases, and 9 bases lay between the germline ends. The germline gives CDR1 DFQATT, CDR2 SNEGSKA (reference sequence). The CDR3 DNA is TGCAGTGCTAGAATAGGGGGATACGAGCAGTACTTC. It is translated as CSARIGGYEQYF.

The chain couples TRBV6-6 to TRBJ1-5; weak D call: TRBD1 (5 bases). Germline loops: CDR1 MNHNY, CDR2 SVGAGI (reference sequence). CDR3 length: 14 amino acids. CDR3 nucleotide sequence: TGTGCTACCTGGGGGGTAGCGAGCGATCAGCCCCAGCATTTT. Translated: CATWGVASDQPQHF.

This clonotype rates as medium-sized. The V and J genes are TRBV5-6 and TRBJ2-1; 8 nucleotides match TRBD2. The germline V gene encodes CDR1 SGHDT and CDR2 YYEEEE. V dropped 2 bases and J dropped 5; count of bases not matched to a gene: 0. CDR3 length equals 13 residues. CDR3 sequence: CASSLAGDNEQFF. CDR3 nucleotides: TGTGCCAGCAGCTTAGCGGGGGACAATGAGCAGTTCTTC.

This clonotype was seen more than once but under ten times. This chain joins TRBV13 and TRBJ1-1; no clear D gene. Germline CDR1 reads PRHDT; CDR2 reads FYEKMQ (reference sequence). This CDR3 comprises 13 residues. V was pared by 6 bases and J by 3 bases, with 11 bases between. The DNA of the CDR3 is TGTGCCAGCAGTTTGTCCGGTCACACTGAAGCTTTCTTT. Translated: CASSLSGHTEAFF.

This clonotype has only a few counts. The chain has TRBV20-1 and TRBJ1-1, with D possibly being TRBD1 (5 bases). Germline V gene sequence: CDR1 DFQATT, CDR2 SNEGSKA (reference sequence). The CDR3 covers 11 residues. This CDR3 reads CRAGANTEAFF. The CDR3 coding sequence is TGCAGGGCCGGGGCGAACACTGAAGCTTTCTTT.

On this clonotype: No conserved phenylalanine or tryptophan is present at the end of the CDR3, so a read error is the likely explanation. The chain recombines TRBV10-3 with TRBJ1-2; TRBD1 aligns across 10 bases. This CDR3 spans 14 amino acids. In germline, CDR1 is ENHRY, CDR2 SYGVKD. V lost 3 bases, J lost 9 bases, and 7 bases stayed unmatched. The CDR3 loop reads CAISDLTGGGSYTL. DNA of the CDR3: TGTGCCATCAGTGATTTGACAGGGGGCGGCAGCTACACCCTC.

This clonotype is classed as medium-sized. V usage is TRBV4-1 and J usage is TRBJ2-7, with D uncertain. The CDR3 extends over 15 amino acids. Germline-derived CDR1 and CDR2 are MGHRA and YSYEKL. Trimming left V 0 bases short and J 3 bases short, with 12 bases between. CDR3 nucleotides: TGCGCCAGCAGCCAAGATAGCCAGGCTAGCTACGAGCAGTACTTC. Its translation: CASSQDSQASYEQYF.

This clonotype occurred a few times. The chain combines TRBV5-1 with TRBJ2-1, with 8 bases that match TRBD2. CDR1 is SGHRS, CDR2 YFSETQ, per germline. V lost 0 bases, J lost 6 bases, and 8 bases stayed unmatched. CDR3 size: 16 residues. The CDR3 is CASSLGPAGVLNEQFF. The CDR3 nucleotides are TGCGCCAGCAGCTTGGGACCAGCGGGAGTCCTCAATGAGCAGTTCTTC.

The chain has TRBV6-5 and TRBJ2-1; D uncertain. CDR3 length equals 14 residues. Looked up from germline, CDR1 is MNHEY and CDR2 is SVGAGI. Trimming took 0 bases from V and 13 from J, leaving 16 bases between them. CDR3 in amino acids: CASSYSSSSFDQFF. CDR3 in DNA: TGTGCCAGCAGTTACTCGTCTAGTAGCTTTGATCAGTTCTTC.

This clonotype was seen only once. The chain is built from TRBV5-1 and TRBJ2-1; the match to TRBD2 covers 9 bases. Trimming removed 0 bases from V and 3 bases from J; junction bases left unmatched: 13. Germline values: CDR1 SGHRS, CDR2 YFSETQ. CDR3 length: 19 amino acids. The CDR3 reads CASSLGPAGGSGSYNEQFF. DNA of the CDR3: TGCGCCAGCAGCTTGGGACCAGCGGGGGGTAGCGGGAGCTACAATGAGCAGTTCTTC.

This clonotype has just a few counts. V usage is TRBV7-2 and J usage is TRBJ2-1, with 14 bases identical to TRBD2. Trimming at V came to 5 bases and at J to 8 bases, leaving 11 bases not matched to a gene. This CDR3 has 17 amino acids. Germline V lookup: CDR1 SGHTA, CDR2 FQGNSA. The CDR3 here is CASSPSGTSGGRDEQFF. The CDR3 nucleotides read TGTGCCAGCAGCCCCTCCGGGACTAGCGGGGGCCGAGATGAGCAGTTCTTC.

This chain links TRBV20-1 with TRBJ2-5; 11 nucleotides match TRBD2. The CDR3 has 15 residues. Per germline, CDR1 DFQATT and CDR2 SNEGSKA (reference sequence). The ends lost 3 bases at V and 0 bases at J; junction bases unmatched: 3. The CDR3 coding sequence is TGCAGTGCTAGGGGGACTAGCGGAAACCAAGAGACCCAGTACTTC. Translation: CSARGTSGNQETQYF.

This clonotype has more than one count but fewer than ten. The chain combines TRBV7-8 with TRBJ2-7, with D unclear. V lost 5 bases and J lost 0, with 8 bases in between. Germline V lookup: CDR1 SGHVS, CDR2 FQNEAQ. The CDR3 consists of 13 residues. CDR3 in DNA: TGTGCCAGCAGCCCAGGAACCTCCTACGAGCAGTACTTC. This sequence encodes CASSPGTSYEQYF.

The genes are TRBV12-3 or TRBV12-4 and TRBJ2-2; D is ambiguous. The CDR3 sequence is 19 residues long. V was clipped by 5 bases and J by 0 bases, with 22 bases between them. The CDR3 loop is CASSHTPDRTIANTGELFF. The CDR3 nucleotides read TGTGCCAGCAGTCATACTCCGGACCGGACCATCGCGAACACCGGGGAGCTGTTTTTT.

By share, this clonotype counts as medium-sized. The chain has TRBV20-1 and TRBJ2-5, with a possible D match to TRBD2 (6 bases). CDR1 DFQATT and CDR2 SNEGSKA come from the germline V gene (reference sequence). The germline V and J ends were trimmed by 5 bases and 0 bases, with 10 bases remaining between them. The CDR3 contains 13 residues. CDR3 amino acids: CSAATSYQETQYF. CDR3 nucleotide sequence: TGCAGTGCTGCAACTAGCTACCAAGAGACCCAGTACTTC.

This clonotype was detected ten times or more. This chain links TRBV20-1 with TRBJ2-2; a possible D gene is TRBD1 (6 bases). The CDR3 runs to 14 residues. V was shortened by 6 bases and J by 5 bases, with 16 bases between the two germline ends. Germline CDR1 is DFQATT and CDR2 is SNEGSKA (reference sequence). CDR3 protein: CSAPSGVRTGELFF. CDR3 DNA sequence: TGCAGTGCCCCATCAGGGGTAAGGACCGGGGAGCTGTTTTTT.

This clonotype was counted a single time. This rearrangement joins TRBV6-5 to TRBJ1-2; 7 bases match TRBD1. Per the germline V gene, CDR1 is MNHEY and CDR2 is SVGAGI. CDR3 length: 14 amino acids. The J segment lost 5 bases and the V segment lost 4 bases, leaving 7 bases of the junction unmatched. The CDR3 loop reads CASSFPGQPYGYTF. The CDR3 bases are TGTGCCAGCAGTTTCCCGGGACAGCCGTATGGCTACACCTTC.

This chain uses TRBV20-1 with TRBJ2-1; TRBD2 agrees at 10 bases. The CDR3 is made up of 15 amino acids. The V gene end was trimmed by 1 base and the J gene end by 8 bases; junction bases not matched to a gene: 8. CDR1 is DFQATT and CDR2 is SNEGSKA in the germline V gene (reference sequence). This CDR3 is CSARVGLAGEYEQFF. The CDR3 nucleotides are TGCAGTGCTAGAGTAGGGCTAGCGGGAGAATATGAGCAGTTCTTC.

The sample holds many counts of this clonotype. The rearrangement links TRBV5-1 to TRBJ2-4; tentatively, D is TRBD2 (7 bases). Germline V CDR1 and CDR2: SGHRS, YFSETQ. This CDR3 comprises 15 residues. Trimming took 6 bases from V and 6 from J, leaving 19 bases between them. CDR3 protein: CASNPLGGGGNIQYF. CDR3 nucleotides: TGCGCCAGCAACCCGCTTGGGGGGGGCGGAAACATTCAGTACTTC.

The sample holds many counts of this clonotype. This chain joins TRBV7-9 and TRBJ2-7; D unresolved. V was pared by 5 bases and J by 6 bases, with 11 bases between. Germline V gene data show CDR1 as SEHNR and CDR2 as FQNEAQ (reference sequence). The CDR3 contains 12 residues. The CDR3 region has the DNA TGTGCCAGCAGCGTCGACGGGCGCGAGCAGTACTTC. It specifies CASSVDGREQYF.

This clonotype was seen at least ten times. The chain employs TRBV5-1 and TRBJ1-2, with unresolved D. The ends were cut back, 4 bases at V and 1 base at J, with 17 bases in the middle. CDR1 SGHRS and CDR2 YFSETQ come from the germline V gene. The CDR3 length is 16 residues. For the CDR3, the DNA is TGCGCCAGCAGCGCCGAGGACCGTCCGATTAACTATGGCTACACCTTC. As protein: CASSAEDRPINYGYTF.

This clonotype occurred many times. The chain is built from TRBV6-5 and TRBJ2-1; D might be TRBD2 (7 bases). This CDR3 comprises 12 residues. Germline CDR1 reads MNHEY; CDR2 reads SVGAGI. The V gene lost 5 bases and the J gene lost 9 bases, with 11 bases spanning the gap. This chain's CDR3 is CASSGRGVEQFF. CDR3 sequence (DNA): TGTGCCAGCAGTGGGAGGGGGGTTGAGCAGTTCTTC.

V usage is TRBV10-2 and J usage is TRBJ2-3; D not certain. V was clipped by 4 bases and J by 1 base, with 9 bases between them. The germline V gene encodes CDR1 WSHSY and CDR2 SAAADI. This CDR3 comprises 14 residues. Written as DNA, the CDR3 is TGCGCCAGCAGTGCCGGAGCCCGCACAGATACGCAGTATTTT. This encodes CASSAGARTDTQYF.

In its sample, this clonotype was seen many times. A read error may explain this, as a much larger clone is one base away. The genes are TRBV20-1 and TRBJ2-5, with D possibly TRBD1 on 6 matching bases. Germline values: CDR1 DFQATT, CDR2 SNEGSKA (reference sequence). The CDR3 has 13 amino acids. DNA of the CDR3: TGCAGTGCTAGTTTCACAGGGCAAGAGACCCGGTACTTC. Protein sequence: CSASFTGQETRYF.

Ten or more counts support this clonotype. The chain is built from TRBV28 and TRBJ2-7; TRBD1 might be the D (6 bases). Trimming cost V 3 bases and J 2 bases, with 11 bases left between them. The CDR3 consists of 14 residues. Germline CDR1 and CDR2: MDHEN and SYDVKM. The CDR3 coding sequence is TGTGCCAGCAGTTTCGGACAGCTAGCCTACGAGCAGTACTTC. Amino acids: CASSFGQLAYEQYF.